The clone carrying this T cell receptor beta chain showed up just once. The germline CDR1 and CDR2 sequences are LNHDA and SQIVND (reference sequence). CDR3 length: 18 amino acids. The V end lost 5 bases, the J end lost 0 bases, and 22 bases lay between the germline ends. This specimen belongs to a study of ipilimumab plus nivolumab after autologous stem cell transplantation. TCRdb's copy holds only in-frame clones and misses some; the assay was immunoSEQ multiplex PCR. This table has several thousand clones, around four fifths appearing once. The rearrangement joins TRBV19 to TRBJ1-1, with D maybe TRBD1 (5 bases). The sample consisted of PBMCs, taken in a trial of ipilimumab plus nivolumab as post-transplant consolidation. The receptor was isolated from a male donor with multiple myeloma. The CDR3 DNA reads TGTGCCAGTAGTTGGCCCGGGGGAACTAGGTCTATGAACACTGAAGCTTTCTTT. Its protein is CASSWPGGTRSMNTEAFF.